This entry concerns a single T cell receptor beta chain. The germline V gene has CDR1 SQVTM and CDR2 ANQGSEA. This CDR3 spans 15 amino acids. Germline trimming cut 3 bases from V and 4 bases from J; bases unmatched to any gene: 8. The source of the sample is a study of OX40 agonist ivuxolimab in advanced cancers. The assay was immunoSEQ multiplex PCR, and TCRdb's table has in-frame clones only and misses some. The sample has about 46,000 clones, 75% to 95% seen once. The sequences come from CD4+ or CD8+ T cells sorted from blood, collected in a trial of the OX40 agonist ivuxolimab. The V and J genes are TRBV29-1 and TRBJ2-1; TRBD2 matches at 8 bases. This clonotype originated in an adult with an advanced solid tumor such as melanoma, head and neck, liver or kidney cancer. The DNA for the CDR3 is TGCAGCGTTGAGTCATTAGCGGGGCAATACAATGAGCAGTTCTTC. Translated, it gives CSVESLAGQYNEQFF.